What follows is one T cell receptor beta chain and its context. Its matching antigen is unknown. This sample was included in a study of T-cell memory formation after mild COVID-19. About the study: Largely, the TCR clusters proved donor specific.

Study-level findings and limits: Cross-reactive memory seemingly joined, as some responding clones were found in pre-infection memory. Balance between CD4 and CD8 was seen in clones contracting day 15 to 85, and a CD4+ lean was seen in later expanders. Mainly CM and EM harbored the contracting CD4+ clones; mainly EMRA harbored the CD8+ ones.

V lost 4 bases, J lost 8 bases, and 9 bases stayed unmatched. This CDR3 has 15 amino acids. Germline-derived CDR1 and CDR2 are MNHEY and SVGEGT. TCRdb ran MiXCR on the 5' RACE reads and lists one entry per CDR3 protein. The data show more than 300,000 distinct CDR3 sequences, roughly 15% seen once. The TCR sequence derives from a man between 18 and 35 years old who had mild COVID-19 (a few samples of this study predate the infection). Cell type and time point are not known. Sequenced material: PBMCs or a T cell subset sorted from them (not recorded which). V and J are TRBV6-2 or TRBV6-3 and TRBJ2-1, with 9 bases aligning to TRBD1. CDR3 DNA sequence: TGTGCCAGCAGTTCGCTCGGTACAGGGGGCGATGAGCAGTTCTTC. This gives the protein CASSSLGTGGDEQFF.